The 21 T cell receptor beta chains given below trace back to one sample, sequenced in a study of cytomegalovirus exposure and HLA in healthy donors. A multiplex PCR was run with 60 Vbeta primers and 13 Jbeta primers. The data were produced by immunoSEQ multiplex PCR, yet TCRdb's version contains in-frame clones alone and is incomplete. The sample holds more than 250,000 clones, 70% to 90% seen once. The sample consisted of PBMCs. These TCRs come from a young woman in good health and CMV-seronegative.

The chain carries TRBV4-1 and TRBJ2-3, with D unresolved. The germline V gene encodes CDR1 MGHRA and CDR2 YSYEKL. The V gene lost 1 base and the J gene lost 1 base, with 3 bases spanning the gap. This CDR3 spans 13 amino acids. CDR3 sequence reads: CASSQGRTDTQYF. The CDR3 DNA sequence: TGCGCCAGCAGCCAAGGGCGCACAGATACGCAGTATTTT.

CDR3 in amino acids: CAIFPSGGAGEQFF. For the CDR3, the DNA is TGTGCCATCTTTCCTAGCGGGGGGGCGGGGGAGCAGTTCTTC. The rearrangement links TRBV10-3 to TRBJ2-1; TRBD2 aligns across 12 bases. V lost 8 bases to trimming and J lost 10 bases; unmatched junction nucleotides: 9. This CDR3 spans 14 amino acids. CDR1 and CDR2 (germline): ENHRY, SYGVKD.

The chain couples TRBV6-1 to TRBJ1-2, with 8 bases that match TRBD1. J lost 8 bases, V lost 6 bases, and 14 bases had no gene match. The CDR3 spans 15 residues. Germline V gene sequence: CDR1 MNHNS, CDR2 SASEGT. CDR3: CASRQTGVVSGGYTF. Written as DNA, the CDR3 is TGTGCCAGCAGACAGACAGGGGTTGTATCTGGGGGCTACACCTTC.

Worth noting for this clone: Other DNA sequences of this sample code for an identical CDR3. The chain combines TRBV6-5 with TRBJ1-1; D is perhaps TRBD1 (6 bases). The CDR3 has 14 residues. The germline V gene encodes CDR1 MNHEY and CDR2 SVGAGI. Trimming took 6 bases from V and 1 from J, leaving 12 bases between them. Here the CDR3 DNA reads TGTGCCAGCAGGGGCCAGGGGAAGAACACTGAAGCTTTCTTT. Its protein product is CASRGQGKNTEAFF.

J is TRBJ1-3 and V is TRBV13; D call uncertain. V lost 1 base and J 0 bases, leaving 7 bases between the germline ends. This CDR3 is built from 15 residues. Germline V gene sequence: CDR1 PRHDT, CDR2 FYEKMQ (reference sequence). The CDR3 DNA reads as TGTGCCAGCAGCTTAGAAGGGAGCTCTGGAAACACCATATATTTT. The encoded protein is CASSLEGSSGNTIYF.

The chain combines TRBV19 with TRBJ1-1; TRBD1 might be the D (6 bases). This CDR3 comprises 16 residues. Germline V gene sequence: CDR1 LNHDA, CDR2 SQIVND (reference sequence). The V end was cut by 4 bases, the J end by 0 bases, with 15 bases between. Written as DNA, the CDR3 is TGTGCCAGTAGTAATCGACAGGACCTGATGAACACTGAAGCTTTCTTT. Translated: CASSNRQDLMNTEAFF.

Turning to this clone: The DNA is omitted, as the CDR3 cannot be located on it reliably, and the CDR3 follows TCRdb's listing. The V call is TRBV30, the J call TRBJ1-2; the table names TRBD1, a call not compared with the DNA. CDR1 is GTSNPN, CDR2 SVGIG, per germline (reference sequence). The CDR3 numbers 11 amino acids, ends counted. The CDR3 sequence: CAWAQGAGDTF.

V gene TRBV27 combines with J gene TRBJ2-7, with D tentatively TRBD1 (6 bases). Trimming removed 6 bases from V and 3 bases from J, with 18 bases in between. The germline gives CDR1 MNHEY, CDR2 SMNVEV (reference sequence). The CDR3 extends over 15 amino acids. The CDR3 bases are TGTGCCAGCAGGACTGCCAGGGGAGCCCACTACGAGCAGTACTTC. Residues: CASRTARGAHYEQYF.

The genes are TRBV11-2 and TRBJ2-3; 9 bases align to TRBD2. The junction had 7 bases not matched to a gene; V was cut back by 6 bases and J by 3 bases. The germline V gene has CDR1 SGHAT and CDR2 FQNNGV. The CDR3 has 15 amino acids. The CDR3 sequence is CASRVIAGVTDTQYF. The CDR3 DNA follows: TGTGCCAGCAGGGTAATAGCGGGAGTGACAGATACGCAGTATTTT.

This chain uses TRBV30 with TRBJ1-2; D perhaps matches TRBD1 (6 bases). V lost 5 bases, J lost 4 bases, and 11 bases lay in between. The CDR3 covers 12 residues. Germline CDR1 GTSNPN, CDR2 SVGIG (reference sequence). The CDR3 spells CAWGQLAYGYTF. In nucleotides, the CDR3 is TGTGCCTGGGGACAGCTGGCCTATGGCTACACCTTC.

There are a few counts of this clone. An end of the junction does not agree with germline; a read error may underlie this. V usage is TRBV4-1 and J usage is TRBJ2-2; 8 nucleotides line up with TRBD1. The CDR3 is made up of 15 amino acids. The germline gives CDR1 MGHRA, CDR2 YSYEKL. The chain's CDR3 is CASSQGTGLTGELFF. The CDR3 bases are TGCGCCAGCAGCCAAGGGACAGGGCTCACCGGAGAGCTGTTTTTT.

This clone was counted a few times. The chain joins TRBV5-6 to TRBJ2-1, with 12 bases that match TRBD2. The CDR3 extends over 16 amino acids. V lost 3 bases and J lost 4; bases outside the gene matches: 5. The germline V gene encodes CDR1 SGHDT and CDR2 YYEEEE. The CDR3 DNA is TGTGCCAGCAGCTCCGGACTAGCGGGAAATTACAATGAGCAGTTCTTC. It yields the protein CASSSGLAGNYNEQFF.

This chain connects TRBV7-2 to TRBJ1-4; 9 nucleotides match TRBD1. Per the germline V gene, CDR1 is SGHTA and CDR2 is FQGNSA. CDR3 size: 16 residues. Trimming removed 5 bases from V and 2 bases from J; junction bases left unmatched: 6. The CDR3 DNA is TGTGCCAGCAGCCCCCGACAGGGGGGGACTAATGAAAAACTGTTTTTT. Translation: CASSPRQGGTNEKLFF. Using reference TRBV7-2 and TRBJ1-4 for the parts outside the CDR3, the full variable domain is GAGVSQSPSNKVTEKGKDVELRCDPISGHTALYWYRQSLGQGLEFLIYFQGNSAPDKSGLPSDRFSAERTGGSVSTLTIQRTQQEDSAVYLCASSPRQGGTNEKLFFGSGTQLSVL.

To note about this clone: The sample carries other DNA sequences with the same CDR3. The chain links TRBV2 to TRBJ2-1; 8 nucleotides agree with TRBD2. V lost 3 bases and J lost 3; bases outside the gene matches: 4. This CDR3 is built from 15 residues. CDR1 and CDR2 (germline): SNHLY, FYNNEI. CDR3 protein: CASSDGTSGYNEQFF. The CDR3 region has the DNA TGTGCCAGCAGTGATGGGACTAGTGGCTACAATGAGCAGTTCTTC.

The chain uses TRBV13 and TRBJ2-5, with TRBD2 matching over 9 bases. This CDR3 spans 14 amino acids. Germline V gene sequence: CDR1 PRHDT, CDR2 FYEKMQ (reference sequence). With 2 bases clipped from V and 5 bases from J, the junction kept 3 bases outside the gene matches. CDR3 loop: CASSLLAGRETQYF. CDR3 DNA: TGTGCCAGCAGCTTACTAGCGGGGAGGGAGACCCAGTACTTC.

The rearrangement links TRBV4-1 to TRBJ1-5; D ambiguous. Between the trimmed V and J ends, which lost 1 base and 0 bases, there was a span of 10 bases. The CDR3 is 16 amino acids. Germline CDR1 MGHRA, CDR2 YSYEKL. The CDR3 loop reads CASSQAPSYSNQPQHF. As DNA, the CDR3 is TGCGCCAGCAGCCAAGCTCCCAGTTATAGCAATCAGCCCCAGCATTTT.

The J gene is TRBJ1-1, the V gene TRBV19; D might be TRBD1 (5 bases). Germline CDR1 reads LNHDA; CDR2 reads SQIVND (reference sequence). The length of the CDR3 is 14 residues. V lost 7 bases, J lost 4 bases, and 16 bases lay in between. The CDR3 region has the DNA TGTGCCAGTAAAATCTTGGGGCTCGGCACTGAAGCTTTCTTT. Translating gives CASKILGLGTEAFF.

This chain links TRBV6-5 with TRBJ2-5, with 12 bases that match TRBD2. Unmatched junction bases numbered 5, after V lost 4 bases and J lost 2 bases. This CDR3 is built from 16 residues. Per germline, CDR1 MNHEY and CDR2 SVGAGI. In DNA, the CDR3 is TGTGCCAGCAGTTTAGTGGGACTAGCGGGTCAAGAGACCCAGTACTTC. Translation: CASSLVGLAGQETQYF.

The chain is built from TRBV6-5 and TRBJ2-7; 8 nucleotides agree with TRBD2. There are 15 residues in the CDR3. V lost 2 bases to trimming and J lost 1 base; unmatched junction nucleotides: 4. Germline lookup yields CDR1 MNHEY and CDR2 SVGAGI. The CDR3 here is CASSYQRGLSYEQYF. In nucleotides, the CDR3 is TGTGCCAGCAGTTACCAGCGGGGGCTGTCCTACGAGCAGTACTTC.

The table lists this clone with a count of one. The chain employs TRBV7-8 and TRBJ2-3; 11 nucleotides agree with TRBD2. Germline assignment: CDR1 SGHVS and CDR2 FQNEAQ. This CDR3 region has 19 residues. J gave up 0 bases and V 5 bases, and 13 bases lay outside the gene matches. CDR3 loop: CASSRRQTSGGPSTDTQYF. CDR3 nucleotide sequence: TGTGCCAGCAGCCGACGGCAAACTAGCGGGGGCCCGAGCACAGATACGCAGTATTTT.

The V call is TRBV15, the J call TRBJ2-7; D remains ambiguous. CDR1 and CDR2 from the germline V gene are LNHNV and YYDKDF (reference sequence). This CDR3 region has 13 residues. The germline V and J ends were trimmed by 6 bases and 3 bases, with 12 bases remaining between them. The CDR3 nucleotides read TGTGCCACCAGTCCAGGTCGTATCTACGAGCAGTACTTC. This translates into CATSPGRIYEQYF.